These T cell receptor beta chains were read from a single sample in a study of CD8+ T cells in alopecia areata. Only in-frame clones appear in the TCRdb table, and some are missing; sequencing was by immunoSEQ multiplex PCR. The sample holds 120,000 to 150,000 clones; around 62% are singletons and the top ten take roughly a third. The sample taken for sequencing was CD8+ T cells sorted from blood. These receptors were taken from a human donor in good health. The conserved cysteine and the conserved F or W are not part of the CDR3 here.

V: TRBV11-2
CDR3: ASSLAGEQF

V: TRBV11-2
CDR3: ASSLEWTSDTEGGTGELF

V: TRBV5-1
CDR3: ASSFAGSTYNEQF

V: TRBV30
CDR3: AWSDLAGNEQF

V: TRBV19
CDR3: ASSRRQTTDTQY

V: TRBV4-1
CDR3: ASSQRTSVEQF

V: TRBV7-8
CDR3: ASSPSRDRGYEQY

V: TRBV2
CDR3: ASSGVGSSPGELF

V: TRBV5-1
CDR3: ASSYSQGKETQY

V: TRBV23-1
CDR3: ASSQFYRGRGEQY

V: TRBV28
CDR3: ASSSRTSGNEQY

V: TRBV7-9
CDR3: ASRTWNTEAF

V: TRBV2
CDR3: ASSWAGDPNEKLF